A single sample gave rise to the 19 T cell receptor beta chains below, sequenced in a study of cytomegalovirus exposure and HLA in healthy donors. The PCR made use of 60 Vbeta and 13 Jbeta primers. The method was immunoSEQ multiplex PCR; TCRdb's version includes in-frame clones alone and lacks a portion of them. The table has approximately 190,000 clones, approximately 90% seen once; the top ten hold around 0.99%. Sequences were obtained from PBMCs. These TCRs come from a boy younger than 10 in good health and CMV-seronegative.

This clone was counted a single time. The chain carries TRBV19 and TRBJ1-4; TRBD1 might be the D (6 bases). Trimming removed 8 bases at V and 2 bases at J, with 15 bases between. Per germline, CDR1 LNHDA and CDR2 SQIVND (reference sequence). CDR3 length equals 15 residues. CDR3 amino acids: CASRYQGFTNEKLFF. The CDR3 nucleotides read TGTGCCAGTCGGTACCAGGGGTTCACTAATGAAAAACTGTTTTTT.

DNA of the CDR3: TGTGCCACCGCCTCAGGGGAGACCTACGAGCAGTACTTC. It is translated as CATASGETYEQYF. The chain links TRBV15 to TRBJ2-7; possibly TRBD1 for D (6 bases). V lost 8 bases and J lost 2, with 13 bases in between. The CDR3 totals 13 residues. In germline, CDR1 is LNHNV, CDR2 YYDKDF (reference sequence).

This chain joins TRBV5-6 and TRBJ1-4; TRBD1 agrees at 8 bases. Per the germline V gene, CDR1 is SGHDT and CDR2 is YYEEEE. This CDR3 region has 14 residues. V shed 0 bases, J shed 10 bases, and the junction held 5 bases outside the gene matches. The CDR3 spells CASSLGTGSPKLFF. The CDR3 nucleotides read TGTGCCAGCAGCTTGGGGACAGGGTCGCCAAAACTGTTTTTT.

The CDR3 DNA sequence: TGTGCCAGCAGTTACTCTACACGTCGAATGAACACTGAAGCTTTCTTT. It specifies CASSYSTRRMNTEAFF. The rearrangement links TRBV6-5 to TRBJ1-1; D remains ambiguous. CDR1 is MNHEY, CDR2 SVGAGI, per germline. The V gene lost 0 bases and the J gene lost 0 bases, with 11 bases spanning the gap. CDR3 length: 16 residues.

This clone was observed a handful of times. Here the CDR3 DNA reads TGTGCCAGAGAGAGACTAGCGATGTACGAGCAGTACTTC. It yields the protein CARERLAMYEQYF. V usage is TRBV6-5 and J usage is TRBJ2-7; 8 bases map to TRBD2. There are 13 residues in the CDR3. The germline V gene encodes CDR1 MNHEY and CDR2 SVGAGI. Losses at the gene ends were 9 bases for V and 4 bases for J; bases not matched to a gene: 8.

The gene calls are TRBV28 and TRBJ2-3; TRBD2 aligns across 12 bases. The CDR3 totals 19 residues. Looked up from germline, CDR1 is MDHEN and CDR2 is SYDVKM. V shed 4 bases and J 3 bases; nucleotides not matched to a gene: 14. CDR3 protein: CASSSPKTSGRFLTDTQYF. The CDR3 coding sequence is TGTGCCAGCAGTTCTCCTAAGACTAGCGGGAGATTTTTGACAGATACGCAGTATTTT.

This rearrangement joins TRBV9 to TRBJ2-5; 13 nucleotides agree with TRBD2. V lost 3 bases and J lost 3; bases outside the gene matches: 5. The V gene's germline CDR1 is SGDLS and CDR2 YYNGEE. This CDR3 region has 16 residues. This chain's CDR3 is CASSAQLAGGEETQYF. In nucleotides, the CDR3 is TGTGCCAGCAGCGCCCAACTAGCGGGGGGGGAAGAGACCCAGTACTTC.

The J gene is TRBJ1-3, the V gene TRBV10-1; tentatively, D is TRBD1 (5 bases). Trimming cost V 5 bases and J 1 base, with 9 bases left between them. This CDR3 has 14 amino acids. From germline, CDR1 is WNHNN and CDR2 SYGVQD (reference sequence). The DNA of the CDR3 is TGCGCCAGCAGTCCAGGGTCATCTGGAAACACCATATATTTT. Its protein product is CASSPGSSGNTIYF.

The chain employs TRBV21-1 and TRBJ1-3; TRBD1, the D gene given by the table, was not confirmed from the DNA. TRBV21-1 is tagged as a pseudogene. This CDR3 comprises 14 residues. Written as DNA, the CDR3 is TGTGCCTTCCCCAGGGGGCCTTATGGAAACACCATATATTTT. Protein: CAFPRGPYGNTIYF.

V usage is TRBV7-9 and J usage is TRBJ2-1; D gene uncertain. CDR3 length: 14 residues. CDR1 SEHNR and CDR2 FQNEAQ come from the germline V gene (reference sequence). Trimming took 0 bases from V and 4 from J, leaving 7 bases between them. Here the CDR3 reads CASSLAVGYNEQFF. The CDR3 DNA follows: TGTGCCAGCAGCTTAGCGGTCGGGTACAATGAGCAGTTCTTC.

The CDR3 DNA reads as TGTGCCATCAGTGTGGGACAGGGCTATAACTATGGCTACACCTTC. Its protein product is CAISVGQGYNYGYTF. This chain joins TRBV10-3 and TRBJ1-2; the match to TRBD1 covers 9 bases. CDR3 length equals 15 residues. Germline CDR1 reads ENHRY; CDR2 reads SYGVKD. V lost 4 bases and J lost 1; bases outside the gene matches: 4.

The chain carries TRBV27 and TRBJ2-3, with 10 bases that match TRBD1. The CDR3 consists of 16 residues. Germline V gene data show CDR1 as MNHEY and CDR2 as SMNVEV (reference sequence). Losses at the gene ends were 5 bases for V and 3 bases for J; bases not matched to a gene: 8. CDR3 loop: CASSGRDRGGTDTQYF. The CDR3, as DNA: TGTGCCAGCAGTGGCCGGGACAGGGGTGGGACAGATACGCAGTATTTT.

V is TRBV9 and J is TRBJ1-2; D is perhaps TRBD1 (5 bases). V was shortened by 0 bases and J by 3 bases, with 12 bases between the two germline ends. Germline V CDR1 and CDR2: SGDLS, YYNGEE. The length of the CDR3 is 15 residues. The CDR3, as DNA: TGTGCCAGCAGCGTAGAGGGGTTAGTTGACTATGGCTACACCTTC. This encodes CASSVEGLVDYGYTF.

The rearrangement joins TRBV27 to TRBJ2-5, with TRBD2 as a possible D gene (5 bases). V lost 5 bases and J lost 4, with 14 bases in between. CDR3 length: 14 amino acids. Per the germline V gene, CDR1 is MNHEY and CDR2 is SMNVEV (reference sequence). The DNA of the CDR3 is TGTGCCAGCAGTCCCCGGACTCTATCAGAGACCCAGTACTTC. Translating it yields CASSPRTLSETQYF.

DNA of the CDR3: TGTGCCAGCAGTTCGGGGTCATATACTGAAAAACTGTTTTTT. It is translated as CASSSGSYTEKLFF. The chain joins TRBV28 to TRBJ1-4; no firm D call. V shed 4 bases and J shed 7 bases, with 13 bases lying between them. In germline, CDR1 is MDHEN, CDR2 SYDVKM. The CDR3 contains 14 residues.

CDR3 loop: CASSQQGFASYNEQFF. The CDR3 region has the DNA TGTGCCAGCAGCCAACAGGGGTTTGCCTCCTACAATGAGCAGTTCTTC. The chain recombines TRBV7-3 with TRBJ2-1, with 7 bases matching TRBD1. V shed 5 bases and J 0 bases; nucleotides not matched to a gene: 7. CDR3 length: 16 residues. From germline, CDR1 is SGHTA and CDR2 FQGTGA.

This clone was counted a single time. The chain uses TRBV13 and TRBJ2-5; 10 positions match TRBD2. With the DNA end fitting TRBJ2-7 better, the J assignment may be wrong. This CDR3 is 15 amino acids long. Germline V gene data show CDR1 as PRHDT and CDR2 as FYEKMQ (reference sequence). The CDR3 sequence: CASSSGLAEIYEQYF. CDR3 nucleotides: TGTGCCAGCAGCTCCGGACTAGCGGAGATATACGAGCAGTACTTC.

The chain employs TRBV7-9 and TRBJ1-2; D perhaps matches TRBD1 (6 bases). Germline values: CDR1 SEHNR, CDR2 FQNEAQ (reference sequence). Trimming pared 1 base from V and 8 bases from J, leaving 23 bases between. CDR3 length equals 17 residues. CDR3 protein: CASSLGGFGQPLGGYTF. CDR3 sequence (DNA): TGTGCCAGCAGCTTAGGAGGATTCGGACAGCCCTTGGGGGGCTACACCTTC. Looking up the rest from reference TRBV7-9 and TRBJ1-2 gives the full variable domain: DTGVSQNPRHKITKRGQNVTFRCDPISEHNRLYWYRQTLGQGPEFLTYFQNEAQLEKSRLLSDRFSAERPKGSFSTLEIQRTEQGDSAMYLCASSLGGFGQPLGGYTFGSGTRLTVV.

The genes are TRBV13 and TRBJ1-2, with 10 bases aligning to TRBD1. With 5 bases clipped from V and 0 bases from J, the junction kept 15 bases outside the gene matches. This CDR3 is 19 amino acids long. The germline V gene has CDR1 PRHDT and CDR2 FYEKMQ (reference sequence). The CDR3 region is CASSIDLTGGLPTNYGYTF. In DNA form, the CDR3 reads TGTGCCAGCAGCATAGACCTGACAGGGGGCCTTCCTACTAACTATGGCTACACCTTC.